This T cell receptor beta chain was found in a study of T cell repertoires in cytomegalovirus infection. The overall study: CMV epitopes used comprised recently identified HLA-C-restricted ones and well-studied HLA-B-restricted ones. CMV infection and matching HLA type were both indicated by public TCR beta signatures.

This CDR3 contains 13 residues. Germline V gene sequence: CDR1 MNHEY, CDR2 SMNVEV (reference sequence). Losses at the gene ends were 6 bases for V and 4 bases for J; bases not matched to a gene: 5. TCRdb independently ran MiXCR on the reads; one entry per CDR3 protein. The table records around 900,000 distinct CDR3 sequences, around 29% of them present only once. This clonotype has a handful of counts. Antigen specificity is unknown. The sample consisted of cultured CD8+ T cells from PBMCs, taken from culture after CMV antigen stimulation. V usage is TRBV27 and J usage is TRBJ1-2, with 7 bases lining up with TRBD1. The receptor was isolated from a human donor in good health (CMV status not recorded). Some clones in this sample may be carry-over from other donors' samples. The CDR3 loop is CASRRDRAYGYTF. The CDR3 DNA reads as TGTGCCAGCAGGAGAGACAGGGCCTATGGCTACACCTTC.